The rows below give T cell receptor beta chains drawn from one sample of a study of shared clonotypes between healthy human individuals. Using immunoSEQ multiplex PCR, the repertoire was profiled, and TCRdb retains in-frame clones only, with some absent. The sample has hundreds of thousands of clones; 85% to 95% are singletons. The sequenced sample consisted of naive CD8+ T cells sorted from blood. The source of these receptors is a man younger than 45 in good health. Both conserved end residues are part of each CDR3. D genes are given only for firm matches. A clone size is listed for some rows: how often the clone was seen (once, few, many), or a class if it is expanded.

V	D	J	length	size	CDR3	DNA
TRBV2	-	TRBJ2-1	11	-	CASTTYNEQFF	TGTGCCAGCACTACATACAATGAGCAGTTCTTC
TRBV4-3	-	TRBJ1-3	15	-	CASSQDYSSGNTIYF	TGCGCCAGCAGCCAAGATTACAGCTCTGGAAACACCATATATTTT
TRBV2	-	TRBJ1-1	10	-	CASRGSRAFF	TGTGCCAGCAGGGGGAGTCGAGCTTTCTTT
TRBV28	-	TRBJ2-3	15	-	CASRQREDSTDTQYF	TGTGCCAGCCGGCAGAGGGAGGACAGCACAGATACGCAGTATTTT
TRBV7-9	TRBD2	TRBJ2-1	16	few	CASSSRTSGGYNEQFF	TGTGCCAGCAGCTCGCGGACTAGCGGGGGGTACAATGAGCAGTTCTTC
TRBV7-9	-	TRBJ2-7	16	-	CASSYSEGRASYEQYF	TGTGCCAGCAGCTATTCCGAGGGGCGAGCCTCCTACGAGCAGTACTTC
TRBV27	-	TRBJ1-2	13	few	CASSFGQQLGYTF	TGTGCCAGCAGTTTCGGACAGCAACTTGGCTACACCTTC
TRBV14	-	TRBJ2-2	18	once	CASSQEGDRLVWAGELFF	TGTGCCAGCAGCCAAGAGGGGGACCGACTAGTTTGGGCCGGGGAGCTGTTTTTT
TRBV11-2	TRBD2	TRBJ2-7	15	-	CASSLELAINYEQYF	TGTGCCAGCAGCTTAGAACTAGCGATCAACTACGAGCAGTACTTC
TRBV4-1	-	TRBJ2-3	16	-	CASSQALQGGTDTQYF	TGCGCCAGCAGCCAAGCCTTACAGGGGGGGACAGATACGCAGTATTTT
TRBV7-2	-	TRBJ2-4	15	-	CASSLNGGNGNIQYF	TGTGCCAGCAGCTTAAATGGGGGGAATGGAAACATTCAGTACTTC
TRBV5-8	-	TRBJ2-3	14	-	CAGPIQASTDTQYF	TGTGCCGGCCCAATCCAGGCTAGCACAGATACGCAGTATTTT
TRBV7-6	-	TRBJ2-3	15	-	CASSPYLTSTDTQYF	TGTGCCAGCAGCCCGTACCTCACTAGCACAGATACGCAGTATTTT